This paragraph reports one TCR beta chain. Its specificity is not known. Sequence at one end of the junction differs from germline and may be a read error. The sort gate was single viable CD3+CD4+CD8-CD45RO+ cells for memory CD4+ T cells. The entry originates in a study of memory CD4+ T cells and cytomegalovirus serostatus. The V gene's germline CDR1 is SGHRS and CDR2 YFSETQ. The CDR3 spans 12 residues. The study's findings and limits: Median bootstrapped AUC for CMV status was about 0.96 originally, just under 0.93 US-trained.

Sequencing used immunoSEQ multiplex PCR; TCRdb keeps in-frame clones, though not all of them. The table has under 40,000 clones, 79% seen once. The chain combines TRBV5-1 with TRBJ2-7; D is unresolved. The sample taken for sequencing was memory CD4+ T cells from blood. This clonotype was obtained from an adult in good health and CMV-seropositive. In nucleotides, the CDR3 is TGCGCCAGCAGATTCAGAGGCAGATTTTCACCCTTC. Translating gives CASRFRGRFSPF.